Described below is a single T cell receptor beta chain sequence and its context. These data are taken from a study of control samples from healthy donors and cancer patients. Assay: immunoSEQ multiplex PCR; the TCRdb copy retains only in-frame clones and omits some. Of tens of thousands of clones listed, 85% to 95% are singletons. There are 15 residues in the CDR3. CDR1 is SGHAT and CDR2 is FQNNGV in the germline V gene. The trim removed 2 bases at V and 0 bases at J, leaving 4 bases unmatched. The origin of this receptor is a man aged 25-45 years in good health. The chain has TRBV11-2 and TRBJ2-7, with 7 nucleotides matching TRBD2. What was sequenced was blood. CDR3 sequence: CASSLMASGSYEQYF. The CDR3 DNA is TGTGCCAGCAGCTTAATGGCTAGCGGCTCCTACGAGCAGTACTTC.